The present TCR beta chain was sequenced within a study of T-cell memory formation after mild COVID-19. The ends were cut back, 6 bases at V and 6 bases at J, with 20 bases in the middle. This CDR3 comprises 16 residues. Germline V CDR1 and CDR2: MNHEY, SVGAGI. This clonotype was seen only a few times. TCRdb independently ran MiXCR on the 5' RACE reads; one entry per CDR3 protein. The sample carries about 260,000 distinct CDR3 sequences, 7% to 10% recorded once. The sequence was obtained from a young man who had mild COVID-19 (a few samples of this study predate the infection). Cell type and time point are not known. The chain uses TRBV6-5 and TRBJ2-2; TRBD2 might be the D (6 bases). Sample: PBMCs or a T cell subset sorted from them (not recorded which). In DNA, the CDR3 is TGTGCCAGCAGGTCCTCCCCCGGGGGTGTCCCCGGGGAGCTGTTTTTT. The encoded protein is CASRSSPGGVPGELFF.